The present T cell receptor beta chain was sequenced within a study of T cells in Graves' hyperthyroidism and ophthalmopathy. This CDR3 region has 14 residues. Trimming left V 5 bases short and J 9 bases short, with 17 bases between. Germline loops: CDR1 SGHVS, CDR2 FNYEAQ. The diagnoses drew upon clinical symptoms, serum thyroxine and TRAb, thyroid ultrasound and orbital computed tomography. TCR beta CDR3 regions were amplified from RNA transcripts. A first-round RT-PCR of the TCR CDR3 used the HTBI primer set. TCRdb independently ran MiXCR on the multiplex PCR reads; one entry per CDR3 protein. The sample records hundreds of thousands of distinct CDR3 sequences, 20% to 25% being singletons.

The chain has TRBV7-6 and TRBJ2-1; D may be TRBD1 or TRBD2 (6 bases each). This clonotype was obtained from a man in his thirties or forties with Graves' ophthalmopathy. Sequencing was done on a sample of blood. The CDR3, as DNA: TGTGCCAGCAGCGTGGGGGGCAGGGGTAGTGAGCAGTTCTTC. Translated: CASSVGGRGSEQFF.